A single sample gave rise to the 12 T cell receptor beta chains below, sequenced in a study of cytomegalovirus exposure and HLA in healthy donors. Researchers ran the PCR with 60 Vbeta and 13 Jbeta primers. Libraries were prepared by immunoSEQ multiplex PCR; TCRdb keeps only in-frame clonotypes and omits some of them. The table has about 110,000 clones, about three quarters seen once. Input material: PBMCs. These receptor sequences come from a woman aged 60-70 years in good health and CMV-seropositive.

The V gene is TRBV7-8, the J gene TRBJ2-7, with 9 bases lining up with TRBD1. Per the germline V gene, CDR1 is SGHVS and CDR2 is FQNEAQ. V lost 6 bases, J lost 2 bases, and 14 bases stayed unmatched. CDR3 length: 17 amino acids. The CDR3 sequence is CASSPVGRTGVTYEQYF. Here the CDR3 DNA reads TGTGCCAGCAGTCCGGTGGGTCGGACAGGGGTTACCTACGAGCAGTACTTC.

The rearrangement links TRBV28 to TRBJ2-5; possibly TRBD1 for D (6 bases). In germline, CDR1 is MDHEN, CDR2 SYDVKM. Trimming took 6 bases from V and 2 from J, leaving 13 bases between them. This CDR3 contains 14 residues. The CDR3 nucleotides read TGTGCCAGCAGCAACGGACAGATACAAGAGACCCAGTACTTC. This encodes CASSNGQIQETQYF.

V gene TRBV2 combines with J gene TRBJ2-3; TRBD2 matches at 8 bases. CDR1 and CDR2 from the germline V gene are SNHLY and FYNNEI. J was trimmed by 2 bases and V by 3 bases; bases with no gene match: 4. The CDR3 is made up of 15 amino acids. CDR3 bases: TGTGCCAGCAGTGATTCTAGCGGGCACACAGATACGCAGTATTTT. This encodes CASSDSSGHTDTQYF.

The V and J genes are TRBV28 and TRBJ2-5; 9 bases map to TRBD1. The CDR3 runs 15 residues. J lost 6 bases, V lost 4 bases, and 9 bases had no gene match. Per germline, CDR1 MDHEN and CDR2 SYDVKM. In DNA form, the CDR3 reads TGTGCCAGCAGTTCTCCGGGACAGGGTTCGAAGACCCAGTACTTC. Its protein is CASSSPGQGSKTQYF.

Remarks on this clone: Additional DNA sequences in this sample encode the identical CDR3. This chain joins TRBV20-1 and TRBJ2-3, with D tentatively TRBD1 (5 bases). The CDR3 is 11 residues long. The germline V and J ends were trimmed by 5 bases and 5 bases, with 8 bases remaining between them. From germline, CDR1 is DFQATT and CDR2 SNEGSKA (reference sequence). Here the CDR3 reads CSAPRGDTQYF. The CDR3 DNA reads as TGCAGTGCTCCTAGGGGAGATACGCAGTATTTT.

The rearrangement joins TRBV7-9 to TRBJ1-2; D is perhaps TRBD1 (5 bases). The CDR3 consists of 12 residues. V lost 4 bases, J lost 10 bases, and 13 bases lay in between. Germline loops: CDR1 SEHNR, CDR2 FQNEAQ (reference sequence). The CDR3 reads CASSYNGGDYTF. CDR3 sequence (DNA): TGTGCCAGCAGCTACAATGGGGGGGACTACACCTTC. The full variable domain, rest sourced from reference TRBV7-9 and TRBJ1-2, is DTGVSQNPRHKITKRGQNVTFRCDPISEHNRLYWYRQTLGQGPEFLTYFQNEAQLEKSRLLSDRFSAERPKGSFSTLEIQRTEQGDSAMYLCASSYNGGDYTFGSGTRLTVV.

The genes are TRBV4-1 and TRBJ2-7, with D possibly TRBD1 on 6 matching bases. V was pared by 1 base and J by 9 bases, with 13 bases between. This CDR3 has 13 amino acids. Per germline, CDR1 MGHRA and CDR2 YSYEKL. The CDR3 nucleotides read TGCGCCAGCAGCCAAGTAAACAGGGATTGGCAGTACTTC. Encoded protein: CASSQVNRDWQYF.

To note about this clone: At one end the junction does not follow the germline gene, possibly because of a read error. J is TRBJ2-5 and V is TRBV7-7; D unclear. This CDR3 region has 12 residues. Germline loops: CDR1 SSHAT, CDR2 FNYEAQ (reference sequence). This CDR3 is CASSFGQETQYF. CDR3 bases: TGTGCTAGCAGCTTCGGCCAAGAGACCCAGTACTTC. The entire variable domain, with the rest obtained from reference TRBV7-7 and TRBJ2-5, is as follows: GAGVSQSPRYKVTKRGQDVTLRCDPISSHATLYWYQQALGQGPEFLTYFNYEAQPDKSGLPSDRFSAERPEGSISTLTIQRTEQRDSAMYRCASSFGQETQYFGPGTRLLVL.

This clone turned up a few times. CDR3 nucleotide sequence: TGTGCCATCAGTGACGGCGGGGTCTACAATGAGCAGTTCTTC. Translation gives CAISDGGVYNEQFF. This rearrangement joins TRBV10-3 to TRBJ2-1; a weak D match, TRBD2 (6 bases). Per germline, CDR1 ENHRY and CDR2 SYGVKD. Trimming removed 3 bases at V and 3 bases at J, with 9 bases between. This CDR3 has 14 residues.

The rearrangement joins TRBV28 to TRBJ1-5; 10 bases match TRBD1. The CDR3 sequence is 15 residues long. V trimming: 5 bases; J trimming: 6 bases; junction bases outside the gene matches: 7. Germline V gene lookup returns CDR1 MDHEN and CDR2 SYDVKM. CDR3 bases: TGTGCCAGCAGTGGGATGACAGGGGGCGTTCAGCCCCAGCATTTT. Translation: CASSGMTGGVQPQHF.

The CDR3 nucleotides read TGTGCCACCAGCAGAGATAACGGACAGCGGTTCTTC. Protein: CATSRDNGQRFF. This chain joins TRBV15 and TRBJ2-1; the D gene is possibly TRBD1 (6 bases). Germline assignment: CDR1 LNHNV and CDR2 YYDKDF (reference sequence). Trimming stripped 0 bases from V and 15 bases from J, with 12 bases between. This CDR3 has 12 residues.

This rearrangement joins TRBV5-6 to TRBJ2-1; tentative D call: TRBD2 (5 bases). The CDR3 is 15 residues long. Germline V lookup: CDR1 SGHDT, CDR2 YYEEEE. V lost 4 bases, J lost 0 bases, and 11 bases lay in between. CDR3 in amino acids: CASSRGYSSYNEQFF. The CDR3 nucleotides read TGTGCCAGCAGCCGCGGGTACAGCTCCTACAATGAGCAGTTCTTC.